This is a list of T cell receptor beta chains from one sample in a study of T cell responses to AZD1222 COVID-19 vaccine. TCRdb keeps only in-frame clones here, not all; method: immunoSEQ multiplex PCR. In the table there are around 110,000 clones, roughly 93% of which are singletons. Source: peripheral blood, taken 28 days after the second AZD1222 dose. The receptors come from an adult who received the AZD1222 COVID-19 vaccine. Each CDR3 is given with its conserved first and last residue. D genes are given only for firm matches. Size is stated for part of the rows, as once, few or many counts, or as a class when the clone is expanded.

d_call clone_size j_call v_call cdr3_aa cdr3_nt
. . TRBJ2-7 TRBV7-3 CASSYPYEQYF TGTGCCAGCAGCTACCCCTACGAGCAGTACTTC
TRBD1 . TRBJ2-5 TRBV11-2 CASSPGQGAGETQYF TGTGCCAGCAGCCCCGGACAGGGGGCAGGAGAGACCCAGTACTTC
TRBD1 once TRBJ1-3 TRBV5-1 CASSFRDSALGGNTIYF TGCGCCAGCAGCTTCCGGGACAGTGCTCTAGGTGGAAACACCATATATTTT
TRBD1 once TRBJ1-6 TRBV19 CATKGQGPSNSPLHF TGTGCCACCAAAGGACAGGGGCCAAGTAATTCACCCCTCCACTTT
. . TRBJ2-7 TRBV28 CASSLAGRLVGQYF TGTGCCAGCAGTTTAGCCGGACGGTTAGTGGGGCAGTACTTC
TRBD1 . TRBJ1-1 TRBV6-5 CASRAVTGSAEAFF TGTGCCAGCAGAGCCGTGACAGGGAGCGCTGAAGCTTTCTTT
. . TRBJ1-5 TRBV18 CASSPNDKPQHF TGTGCCAGCTCACCTAACGACAAGCCCCAGCATTTT
. . TRBJ2-7 TRBV5-8 CASSQSPRVQGPYEQYF TGTGCCAGCAGCCAATCCCCTCGCGTTCAGGGCCCCTACGAGCAGTACTTC
TRBD2 . TRBJ2-1 TRBV11-3 CASSLAPVSGSVDEQFF TGTGCCAGCAGCTTGGCCCCGGTCAGCGGGAGTGTCGATGAGCAGTTCTTC
. once TRBJ2-7 TRBV11-1 CASSSDGGSSYEQYF TGTGCCAGCAGCTCGGACGGGGGTAGCTCCTACGAGCAGTACTTC
. . TRBJ2-7 TRBV5-8 CASSSYSRFSYEQYF TGTGCCAGCAGCAGTTACAGTCGCTTCTCCTACGAGCAGTACTTC
TRBD2 . TRBJ2-5 TRBV6-2/TRBV6-3 CASSYLAGGETQYF TGTGCCAGCAGTTACTTAGCGGGCGGAGAGACCCAGTACTTC
. once TRBJ1-1 TRBV20-1 CSQDGVTEAFF TGCAGTCAAGATGGGGTCACTGAAGCTTTCTTT
. once TRBJ1-1 TRBV6-5 CASSLGAWGNTEAFF TGTGCCAGCAGTTTGGGGGCCTGGGGGAACACTGAAGCTTTCTTT
. . TRBJ1-3 TRBV9 CASSDRSGAGNTIYF TGTGCCAGCAGCGACCGTTCAGGGGCTGGAAACACCATATATTTT
TRBD1 . TRBJ2-5 TRBV5-1 CASRRTPGQQETQYF TGCGCCAGCAGGCGAACCCCGGGACAGCAAGAGACCCAGTACTTC
TRBD1 . TRBJ1-1 TRBV28 CASRIPVPNRGLGTEAFF TGTGCCAGCAGGATCCCGGTCCCAAACAGGGGGCTGGGCACTGAAGCTTTCTTT
. . TRBJ2-2 TRBV5-1 CASSLVLAGELFF TGCGCCAGCAGCTTGGTGCTAGCCGGGGAGCTGTTTTTT
. . TRBJ2-1 TRBV28 CASSPTRGDVDEQFF TGTGCCAGCAGTCCTACACGGGGTGATGTGGATGAGCAGTTCTTC
TRBD2 . TRBJ2-1 TRBV27 CASSSYGTSGGHSYNEQFF TGTGCCAGCAGTTCCTACGGGACTAGCGGGGGCCACTCCTACAATGAGCAGTTCTTC